This T cell receptor (beta chain) emerged from a study of shared clonotypes between healthy human individuals. Broader study findings: Researchers found naive subsets generally carried larger estimated richness than memory subsets.

Method: immunoSEQ multiplex PCR; TCRdb's copy keeps in-frame clones and lacks some. The data contain around 2,000,000 clones, approximately 95% of them singletons. In regard to this clone: Antigen: not known.

Trimming pared 5 bases from V and 1 base from J, leaving 14 bases between. There are 15 residues in the CDR3. The germline V gene has CDR1 MNHEY and CDR2 SMNVEV (reference sequence). Naive CD8 cells lacked CD45RO, underwent positive selection for CCR7 and left out terminally differentiated effector memory CD45RA+ cells. The rearrangement uses TRBV27 and TRBJ1-1; weak D call: TRBD1 (6 bases). This TCR was recovered from a man between 18 and 35 years old in good health. What was sequenced was naive CD8+ T cells sorted from blood. For the CDR3, the DNA is TGTGCCAGCAGTCAGACGCCGGGGGCGAACACTGAAGCTTTCTTT. It is translated as CASSQTPGANTEAFF.